The text below deals with one TCR beta chain. Trimming cost V 3 bases and J 7 bases, with 10 bases left between them. This CDR3 spans 13 amino acids. The germline CDR1 and CDR2 sequences are SEHNR and FQNEAQ (reference sequence). This sample stems from a study of tumor T cells in aggressive B-cell lymphoma. Repertoires were generated with immunoSEQ multiplex PCR, while TCRdb's copy carries only in-frame clones and drops some. The sample consists of approximately 1,500 clones, roughly 80% of them appearing once. The sequenced sample consisted of tumor tissue. This clonotype was obtained from an adult with diffuse large B cell lymphoma. This chain uses TRBV7-9 with TRBJ1-5, with D unclear. The CDR3 nucleotides are TGTGCCAGCAGCTTTGAGGGCAGACAGCCCCAGCATTTT. It yields the protein CASSFEGRQPQHF.